This paragraph covers one TCR beta chain sequence. The antigen this receptor binds is unknown. No per-base quality is available; no much larger clone lies one base away. This specimen belongs to a study of graft-versus-host responses after intestinal transplantation (dated by TCRdb to about 2021). Study-wide context: Multivisceral, liver-intestinal, or isolated intestinal transplants were received by the recipients. A peak of at least 4% donor T cells among recipient peripheral blood mononuclear cells was the definition used for donor T cell macrochimerism. After intestinal transplantation, graft-versus-host and host-versus-graft alloreactive T cell clones were followed in the graft, circulation and bone marrow using bulk TCR-beta CDR3 sequencing. To identify alloreactive clones, pre-transplant mixed lymphocyte reaction products were sequenced and compared with unstimulated pre-transplant donor and recipient T cells. Of the 20 to 30 intestinal transplant recipients enrolled in the cohort, one of whom was a retransplant, a few patients without pretransplant specimens were excluded. Every recipient was given anti-thymocyte globulin induction, then maintenance tacrolimus and steroids for about three years. Samples from a few later patients were sequenced in-house on an Illumina MiSeq with MiXCR processing rather than by the commercial service.

Study-wide conclusions, independent of this receptor: The relatively low number and heterogeneity of intestinal transplant patients limited the conclusions. GvH clones were detected in recipient bone marrow, and some of these GvH clones were observed earlier in ileal mucosa or blood, consistent with an intestinal mucosal origin. Early after transplant, peak levels of circulating GvH clones were found to be associated with declines in HvG clones. High GvH to HvG T cell clonal ratios were observed in the allografts of patients with donor T cell macrochimerism.

Receptor libraries were prepared by the immunoSEQ multiplex PCR assay. For most patients, high-throughput TCR-beta CDR3 sequencing of genomic DNA was performed by Adaptive Biotechnologies. The original pipeline was this. Adaptive's ImmunoSEQ software was the source of the TCR sequencing data for 15 to 20 patients, while three other patients were processed with MiXCR and VDJtools. CDR3 nucleotide sequences shared between donor and recipient were removed because the origin of such sequences could not be assigned. Alloreactive clones required at least 2-fold expansion over unstimulated cells and minimum CFSE-low frequency of 0.002% (template counts) or 0.001% (read counts). Clones detected in sequenced pre-transplant spleen, lymph node, or MLR CFSE-low populations of the donor or recipient were defined as mappable. The cumulative frequency of alloreactive clones was calculated as a percentage of all sequences, weighted by copy number. The immuneACCESS repertoire file appears here via TCRdb, limited to in-frame rearrangements. These files lack a portion of the clones; in checked studies, under half of the deficit traces to unresolved V genes, and the cause of the others is not known. The DNA was the basis for D and trimming; V, J and clone size are from that table. The sample table records around 13,000 clones; 80% to 95% of these occur just once. The top ten clones comprise around 4% of the sample.

In the first month after transplant, blood samples were collected up to 4 times, and after that at least monthly when available. The CDR3, cysteine through phenylalanine, is 13 amino acids long. The retained sequence is limited to the CDR3, 39 bases, with the frame set at the first base. CDR1 MNHEY and CDR2 SVGAGI were looked up in the germline V gene. V loses 5 bases, J loses 6 bases, and the germline ends lie 10 bases apart. This receptor was taken from a human patient who received an intestinal transplant, so some T cells may come from the graft donor. Sequenced here: PBMCs, sampled about 34 months after intestinal transplantation. The chain uses TRBV6-5 and TRBJ2-2; 6 matching bases give a weak D call of TRBD2. The CDR3: CASSTTRPGELFF. The base sequence is TGTGCCAGCAGTACGACTAGGCCCGGGGAGCTGTTTTTT.